This T cell receptor beta chain was obtained from a study of cytomegalovirus exposure and HLA in healthy donors. Study-wide results and limits: Indistinguishability led to the exclusion of some V segments, TRBV6-2 and TRBV6-3 included. CMV serostatus was the only immune exposure information that was available.

13 Jbeta primers and 60 Vbeta primers were used for the PCR. Profiling relied on immunoSEQ multiplex PCR, and the TCRdb table lists in-frame clones only, not all of them. The repertoire has 150,000 to 200,000 clones, about 77% of them found once; the top ten carry 6%. V lost 5 bases, J lost 6 bases, and 3 bases stayed unmatched. Germline loops: CDR1 MNHEY, CDR2 SMNVEV (reference sequence). The CDR3 is made up of 13 amino acids. Comment on this clone: Its antigen is unidentified.

This chain joins TRBV27 and TRBJ2-2, with 7 bases identical to TRBD1. Sequencing used PBMCs. The receptor's source is a woman in her thirties in good health and CMV-seropositive. The CDR3 spells CASSARGPGELFF. The DNA of the CDR3 is TGTGCCAGCAGTGCAAGGGGGCCCGGGGAGCTGTTTTTT.